The source of this T cell receptor (beta chain) is a study of blood T cells in healthy people across ages. General study points: Higher diversity and more naive CD4+ cells were features of long-lived donors, compared to aged donors.

Germline CDR1 SGHTA, CDR2 FQGNSA. The CDR3 is 15 residues long. Turning to this clonotype: What it binds is unknown.

The sample, about 9.2 milliliters of peripheral blood, was drawn from each donor. Each sample provided at least 5.5 micrograms of extracted total RNA. PCR was performed a second time for about 7 to 11 cycles using a sample-barcoded 5' primer and a J-beta primer mix. Sequencing yielded, for each sample, at least 2.5 million paired-end reads carrying CDR3. MiXCR, run by TCRdb on the 5' RACE reads, gives a single entry per CDR3 protein. The sample consists of 650,000 to 1,000,000 distinct CDR3 sequences, around 45% of them appearing once. This chain uses TRBV7-2 with TRBJ2-7; D unclear. The J call is uncertain, as TRBJ2-5 better fits the DNA end. The clonotype was recovered from an older man in good health. The sequenced sample consisted of blood. CDR3: CASSRDHGLEETQYF. The CDR3 DNA follows: TGTGCCAGCAGCCGCGACCACGGGTTAGAAGAGACCCAGTACTTC.